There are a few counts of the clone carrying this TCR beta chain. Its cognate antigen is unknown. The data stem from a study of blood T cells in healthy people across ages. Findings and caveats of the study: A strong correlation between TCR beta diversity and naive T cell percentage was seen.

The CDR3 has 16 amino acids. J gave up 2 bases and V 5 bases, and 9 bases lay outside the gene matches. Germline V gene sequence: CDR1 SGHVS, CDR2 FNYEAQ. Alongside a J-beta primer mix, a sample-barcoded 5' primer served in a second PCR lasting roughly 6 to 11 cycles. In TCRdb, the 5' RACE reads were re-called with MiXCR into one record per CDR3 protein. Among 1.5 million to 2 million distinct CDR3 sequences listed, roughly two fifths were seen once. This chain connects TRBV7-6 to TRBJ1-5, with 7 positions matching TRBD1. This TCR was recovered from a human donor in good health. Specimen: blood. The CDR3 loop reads CASSLLAGGGNQPQHF. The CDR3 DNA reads TGTGCCAGCAGCCTTCTAGCAGGGGGTGGCAATCAGCCCCAGCATTTT.